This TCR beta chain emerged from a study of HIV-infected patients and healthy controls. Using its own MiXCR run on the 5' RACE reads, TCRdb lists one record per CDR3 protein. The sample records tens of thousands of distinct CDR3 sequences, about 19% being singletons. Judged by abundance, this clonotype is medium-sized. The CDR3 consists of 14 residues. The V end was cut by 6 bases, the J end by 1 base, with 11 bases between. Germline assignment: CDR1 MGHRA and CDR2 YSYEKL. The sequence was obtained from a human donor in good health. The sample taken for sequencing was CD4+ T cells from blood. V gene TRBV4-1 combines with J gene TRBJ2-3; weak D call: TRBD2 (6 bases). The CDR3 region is CASSSGEGTDTQYF. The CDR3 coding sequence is TGCGCCAGCAGTTCGGGGGAGGGCACAGATACGCAGTATTTT.